This T cell receptor (beta chain) was retrieved from a study of vaccination and CD4 T cells after COVID-19. Overall study: Samples after vaccination came a median roughly eleven weeks past dose two, ranging 14 to 241. Stimuli were overlapping spike peptide pools of SARS-CoV-2 and three common cold coronaviruses (HCoV-NL63, HCoV-OC43, HCoV-229E).

Sequencing of the DNA from cultured CD4+ T cells was carried out with the Oncomine TCR Beta short-read assay. MiXCR was run by TCRdb on the PCR reads, yielding one entry per CDR3 protein. The repertoire holds around 7,900 distinct CDR3 sequences, with around 79% as singletons. As to this clonotype: Its matching antigen is unknown.

Trimming shortened V by 1 base and J by 2 bases, and 4 bases separated the two germline ends. Germline V gene lookup returns CDR1 SGHTA and CDR2 FQGNSA. The CDR3 loop spans 13 amino acids. Described treatment: roughly 10-day PBMC culture with coronavirus spike peptide pools or control peptides (ViraFEST assay). US Alpha, Beta and Delta variants postdated the positive PCR dates, which ran from March to December 2020. The receptor's source is a human donor who had recovered from COVID-19. The rearrangement uses TRBV7-2 and TRBJ2-3; D is unclear. Sequenced material: CD4+ T cells from blood, cultured in vitro. The CDR3 protein is CASSLVITDTQYF. The CDR3 region has the DNA TGTGCCAGCAGCTTAGTAATCACAGATACGCAGTATTTT.